One sample yielded the 23 T cell receptor beta chains listed below, sequenced in a study of shared clonotypes between healthy human individuals. Repertoires were generated with immunoSEQ multiplex PCR, while TCRdb's copy carries only in-frame clones and drops some. The table shows millions of clones, with just over 90% occurring only once. The sequenced sample consisted of naive CD4+ T cells from PBMCs. Subset given: CD45RA+ positively selected. These receptors all come from a man younger than 35 in good health. Some clones in this sample may be carry-over from other donors' samples.

This chain links TRBV10-3 with TRBJ2-2, with TRBD1 matching over 9 bases. This CDR3 spans 15 amino acids. The J segment lost 4 bases and the V segment lost 10 bases, leaving 10 bases of the junction unmatched. From germline, CDR1 is ENHRY and CDR2 SYGVKD. CDR3: CATLLGQGPTGELFF. CDR3 coding DNA: TGTGCCACGCTTCTGGGACAGGGCCCCACCGGGGAGCTGTTTTTT.

The chain combines TRBV2 with TRBJ2-4; D not certain. The CDR3 consists of 15 residues. Germline V gives CDR1 SNHLY, CDR2 FYNNEI. Between the trimmed V and J ends, which lost 3 bases and 0 bases, there was a span of 9 bases. As DNA, the CDR3 is TGTGCCAGCAGTGAGGCGCGGAGAGCCAAAAACATTCAGTACTTC. Translated: CASSEARRAKNIQYF.

The chain uses TRBV11-2 and TRBJ2-7; the D is unclear. Germline CDR1 SGHAT, CDR2 FQNNGV. V shed 5 bases and J shed 4 bases, with 12 bases lying between them. The CDR3 sequence is 13 residues long. CDR3: CASSRVARYEQYF. DNA of the CDR3: TGTGCCAGCAGCCGAGTCGCGAGGTACGAGCAGTACTTC. The variable domain in full, completed from reference TRBV11-2 and TRBJ2-7, reads EAGVAQSPRYKIIEKRQSVAFWCNPISGHATLYWYQQILGQGPKLLIQFQNNGVVDDSQLPKDRFSAERLKGVDSTLKIQPAKLEDSAVYLCASSRVARYEQYFGPGTRLTVT.

The chain employs TRBV29-1 and TRBJ1-3, with 9 bases matching TRBD1. J gave up 3 bases and V 5 bases, and 5 bases lay outside the gene matches. The germline V gene has CDR1 SQVTM and CDR2 ANQGSEA. This CDR3 has 14 residues. The CDR3 nucleotides read TGCAGCGTTAATACAGGGGGCCGTGGAAACACCATATATTTT. As protein: CSVNTGGRGNTIYF.

The chain is built from TRBV15 and TRBJ1-1; unclear D gene. Germline assignment: CDR1 LNHNV and CDR2 YYDKDF (reference sequence). This CDR3 is built from 16 residues. V gave up 1 base and J gave up 1 base, with 13 bases separating them. Here the CDR3 DNA reads TGTGCCACCAGCAGAGGACCGGGGAGGGAGAACACTGAAGCTTTCTTT. It is translated as CATSRGPGRENTEAFF.

This sequence joins TRBV9 and TRBJ1-3; D unresolved. The length of the CDR3 is 19 residues. Germline V gene sequence: CDR1 SGDLS, CDR2 YYNGEE. Between the trimmed V and J ends, which lost 0 bases and 0 bases, there was a span of 19 bases. The CDR3 loop is CASSVAVGHHYGSGNTIYF. DNA for the CDR3: TGTGCCAGCAGCGTAGCTGTGGGCCACCATTATGGCTCTGGAAACACCATATATTTT.

This chain links TRBV5-1 with TRBJ1-4, with a weak D call TRBD1 (5 bases). The CDR3 is made up of 14 amino acids. V lost 0 bases, J lost 8 bases, and 11 bases lay in between. CDR1 is SGHRS, CDR2 YFSETQ, per germline. The CDR3: CASSLAVREEKLFF. The CDR3 bases are TGCGCCAGCAGCTTGGCCGTCAGGGAGGAAAAACTGTTTTTT.

This clone was detected only once. V gene TRBV6-5 combines with J gene TRBJ1-2; perhaps TRBD1 as D (5 bases). The V gene lost 5 bases and the J gene lost 8 bases, with 21 bases spanning the gap. This CDR3 region has 15 residues. Germline loops: CDR1 MNHEY, CDR2 SVGAGI. CDR3 amino acids: CASSPLEVTGGGYTF. The CDR3 region has the DNA TGTGCCAGCAGTCCCCTGGAGGTCACTGGGGGGGGCTACACCTTC.

The gene calls are TRBV5-1 and TRBJ1-1; D might be TRBD1 (5 bases). Looked up from germline, CDR1 is SGHRS and CDR2 is YFSETQ. Trimming removed 1 base at V and 6 bases at J, with 16 bases between. CDR3 length: 15 amino acids. The chain's CDR3 is CASSLRSRVGAEAFF. DNA for the CDR3: TGCGCCAGCAGCTTGAGGAGCAGGGTGGGGGCTGAAGCTTTCTTT.

The chain carries TRBV5-4 and TRBJ2-3, with 10 bases that match TRBD2. This CDR3 has 18 residues. The germline V gene has CDR1 SGHNT and CDR2 YYREEE (reference sequence). V shed 4 bases, J shed 4 bases, and the junction held 15 bases outside the gene matches. The CDR3 sequence: CASSGGTPGLAIADTQYF. The DNA for the CDR3 is TGTGCCAGCAGCGGTGGGACGCCGGGACTAGCGATCGCAGATACGCAGTATTTT.

This clone has a single count. V gene TRBV5-1 combines with J gene TRBJ2-6; D remains ambiguous. V was cut by 4 bases and J by 2 bases, with 10 bases left in between. Germline lookup yields CDR1 SGHRS and CDR2 YFSETQ. This CDR3 contains 15 residues. The CDR3 DNA is TGCGCCAGCAGCCCGGCGCAGCCTGGGGCCAACGTCCTGACTTTC. As protein: CASSPAQPGANVLTF.

The chain employs TRBV27 and TRBJ2-7; the match to TRBD2 covers 13 bases. The CDR3 is made up of 16 amino acids. V trimming: 4 bases; J trimming: 4 bases; junction bases outside the gene matches: 7. Germline CDR1 reads MNHEY; CDR2 reads SMNVEV (reference sequence). CDR3 amino acids: CASSSPGLAGRYEQYF. As DNA, the CDR3 is TGTGCCAGCAGTTCTCCGGGACTAGCGGGAAGGTACGAGCAGTACTTC.

The CDR3 spells CASSSDSHPSYGYTF. The CDR3, as DNA: TGTGCCAGCAGTTCGGACAGCCACCCCTCCTATGGCTACACCTTC. This sequence joins TRBV6-5 and TRBJ1-2, with a weak D call TRBD1 (6 bases). The CDR3 is 15 amino acids. Trimming left V 4 bases short and J 4 bases short, with 16 bases between. Looked up from germline, CDR1 is MNHEY and CDR2 is SVGAGI.

This chain links TRBV5-4 with TRBJ1-1; D is unclear. Germline V gives CDR1 SGHNT, CDR2 YYREEE (reference sequence). The V end was cut by 5 bases, the J end by 7 bases, with 15 bases between. The CDR3 covers 13 residues. In DNA, the CDR3 is TGTGCCAGCAGATTGACGGTGCGGGGTGAAGCTTTCTTT. Its protein product is CASRLTVRGEAFF.

The chain joins TRBV25-1 to TRBJ2-1; no definite D call. Looked up from germline, CDR1 is MGHDK and CDR2 is SYGVNS. Deletions cut 4 bases from V and 1 base from J, with 11 bases between. The CDR3 runs 15 residues. The CDR3 DNA is TGTGCCAGCAGTGCCCCCCAACGTTCCTACAATGAGCAGTTCTTC. This sequence encodes CASSAPQRSYNEQFF.

The V gene is TRBV10-3, the J gene TRBJ1-1; D not certain. V was shortened by 7 bases and J by 4 bases, with 13 bases between the two germline ends. Looked up from germline, CDR1 is ENHRY and CDR2 is SYGVKD. This CDR3 is built from 13 residues. In DNA form, the CDR3 reads TGTGCCATCACCCAAGGATCCGGCACTGAAGCTTTCTTT. It codes for CAITQGSGTEAFF.

The chain carries TRBV2 and TRBJ2-7; TRBD1 agrees at 8 bases. The V segment lost 1 base and the J segment 2 bases; nucleotides outside the gene matches: 4. The CDR3 spans 15 residues. Germline loops: CDR1 SNHLY, CDR2 FYNNEI. The CDR3 coding sequence is TGTGCCAGCAGTGAAGGACAGGGGCAGACCTACGAGCAGTACTTC. This encodes CASSEGQGQTYEQYF.

CDR3 loop: CASSQVVAGVSYEQYF. CDR3 nucleotide sequence: TGCGCCAGCAGCCAAGTAGTAGCGGGAGTCTCCTACGAGCAGTACTTC. J is TRBJ2-7 and V is TRBV4-1; 9 nucleotides align to TRBD2. This CDR3 is built from 16 residues. CDR1 is MGHRA, CDR2 YSYEKL, per germline. V shed 1 base and J 0 bases; nucleotides not matched to a gene: 4.

The chain uses TRBV28 and TRBJ2-7, with D possibly matching TRBD2 (5 bases). The V end was cut by 6 bases, the J end by 0 bases, with 12 bases between. The CDR3 has 14 residues. Per germline, CDR1 MDHEN and CDR2 SYDVKM. The CDR3 protein is CASSQSGLSYEQYF. The DNA for the CDR3 is TGTGCCAGCAGCCAAAGCGGACTCTCCTACGAGCAGTACTTC.

With regard to this clone: Other DNA sequences from this sample encode an identical CDR3 as well. V is TRBV7-2 and J is TRBJ2-3; possibly TRBD2 for D (6 bases). This CDR3 is 15 amino acids long. Germline values: CDR1 SGHTA, CDR2 FQGNSA. The V end was cut by 0 bases, the J end by 2 bases, with 9 bases between. Here the CDR3 reads CASSLAGGSTDTQYF. The CDR3 coding sequence is TGTGCCAGCAGCTTAGCGGGAGGTTCCACAGATACGCAGTATTTT.

The rearrangement joins TRBV11-2 to TRBJ1-1, with D unresolved. Looked up from germline, CDR1 is SGHAT and CDR2 is FQNNGV. Trimming pared 2 bases from V and 1 base from J, leaving 8 bases between. This CDR3 is 14 amino acids long. The CDR3 spells CASSLSPGNTEAFF. The CDR3 region has the DNA TGTGCCAGCAGCTTAAGTCCGGGGAACACTGAAGCTTTCTTT. The full variable domain, with the rest looked up from reference TRBV11-2 and TRBJ1-1, is EAGVAQSPRYKIIEKRQSVAFWCNPISGHATLYWYQQILGQGPKLLIQFQNNGVVDDSQLPKDRFSAERLKGVDSTLKIQPAKLEDSAVYLCASSLSPGNTEAFFGQGTRLTVV.

This rearrangement joins TRBV6-1 to TRBJ2-2, with D unclear. The germline CDR1 and CDR2 sequences are MNHNS and SASEGT. V gave up 5 bases and J gave up 1 base, with 11 bases separating them. The CDR3 loop spans 15 amino acids. This CDR3 is CASSKRQKNTGELFF. DNA for the CDR3: TGTGCCAGCAGTAAGAGGCAGAAGAACACCGGGGAGCTGTTTTTT.

This clone has a single count. The chain joins TRBV5-6 to TRBJ2-3; a weak D match, TRBD2 (5 bases). Germline V gives CDR1 SGHDT, CDR2 YYEEEE. Trimming pared 5 bases from V and 1 base from J, leaving 11 bases between. The CDR3 loop spans 14 amino acids. For the CDR3, the DNA is TGTGCCAGCAGTCGCTGGCGGGGCACAGATACGCAGTATTTT. Translating it yields CASSRWRGTDTQYF. The variable domain in full, with the rest retrieved from reference TRBV5-6 and TRBJ2-3, is DAGVTQSPTHLIKTRGQQVTLRCSPKSGHDTVSWYQQALGQGPQFIFQYYEEEERQRGNFPDRFSGHQFPNYSSELNVNALLLGDSALYLCASSRWRGTDTQYFGPGTRLTVL.